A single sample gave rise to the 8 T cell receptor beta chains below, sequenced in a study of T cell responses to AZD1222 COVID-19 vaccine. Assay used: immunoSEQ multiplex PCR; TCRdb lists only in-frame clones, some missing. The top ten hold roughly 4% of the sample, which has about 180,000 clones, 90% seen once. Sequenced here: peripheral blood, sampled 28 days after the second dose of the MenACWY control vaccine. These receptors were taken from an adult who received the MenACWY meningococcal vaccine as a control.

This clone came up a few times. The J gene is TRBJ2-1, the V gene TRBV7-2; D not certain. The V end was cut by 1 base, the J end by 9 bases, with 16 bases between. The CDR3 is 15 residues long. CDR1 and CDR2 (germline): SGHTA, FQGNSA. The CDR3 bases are TGTGCCAGCAGCTTAGACGCAGGTTTCAGCAGTGAGCAGTTCTTC. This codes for CASSLDAGFSSEQFF.

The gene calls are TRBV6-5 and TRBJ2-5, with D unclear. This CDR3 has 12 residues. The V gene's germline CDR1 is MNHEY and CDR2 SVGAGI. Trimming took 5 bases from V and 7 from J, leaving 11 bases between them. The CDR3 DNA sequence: TGTGCCAGCAGTCGCTCAAGTGGGACCCAGTACTTC. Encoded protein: CASSRSSGTQYF.

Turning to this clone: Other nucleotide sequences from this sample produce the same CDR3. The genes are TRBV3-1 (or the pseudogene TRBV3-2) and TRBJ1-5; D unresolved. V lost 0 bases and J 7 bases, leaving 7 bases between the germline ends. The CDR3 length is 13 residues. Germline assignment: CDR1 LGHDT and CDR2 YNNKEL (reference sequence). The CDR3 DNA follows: TGTGCCAGCAGCCAAGATCGTGACCAGCCCCAGCATTTT. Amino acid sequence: CASSQDRDQPQHF.

The CDR3 region is CATSSEGAGQYF. The CDR3 DNA reads TGTGCCACCAGCTCAGAGGGGGCCGGGCAGTACTTC. The V and J genes are TRBV15 and TRBJ2-7; 7 bases line up with TRBD1. Per germline, CDR1 LNHNV and CDR2 YYDKDF (reference sequence). The V segment lost 5 bases and the J segment 9 bases; nucleotides outside the gene matches: 7. The CDR3 totals 12 residues.

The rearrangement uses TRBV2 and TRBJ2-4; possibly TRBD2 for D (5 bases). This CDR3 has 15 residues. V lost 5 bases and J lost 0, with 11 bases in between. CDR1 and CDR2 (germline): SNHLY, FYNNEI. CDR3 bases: TGTGCCAGCAGTAGGGAGCTTGTAGCCAAAAACATTCAGTACTTC. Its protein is CASSRELVAKNIQYF.

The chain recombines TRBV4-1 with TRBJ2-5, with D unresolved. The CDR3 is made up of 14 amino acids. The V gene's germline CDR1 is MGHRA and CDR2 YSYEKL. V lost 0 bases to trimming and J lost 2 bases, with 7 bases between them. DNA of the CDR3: TGCGCCAGCAGCCAAGAATTCCCGCAAGAGACCCAGTACTTC. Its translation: CASSQEFPQETQYF.

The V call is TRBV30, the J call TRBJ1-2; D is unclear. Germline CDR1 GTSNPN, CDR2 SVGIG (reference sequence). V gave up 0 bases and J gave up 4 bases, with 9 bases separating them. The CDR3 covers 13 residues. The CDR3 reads CAWSVPGIYGYTF. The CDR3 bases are TGTGCCTGGAGTGTACCCGGGATCTATGGCTACACCTTC.

CDR3 coding DNA: TGTGCCAGCAGCCAAGATGTGGGCTGGGTTGAAAAACTGTTTTTT. Amino acid sequence: CASSQDVGWVEKLFF. The chain links TRBV3-1 (or the pseudogene TRBV3-2) to TRBJ1-4; D unresolved. The CDR3 length is 15 residues. V dropped 0 bases and J dropped 7 bases, with 12 bases sitting between them. The germline CDR1 and CDR2 sequences are LGHDT and YNNKEL (reference sequence).